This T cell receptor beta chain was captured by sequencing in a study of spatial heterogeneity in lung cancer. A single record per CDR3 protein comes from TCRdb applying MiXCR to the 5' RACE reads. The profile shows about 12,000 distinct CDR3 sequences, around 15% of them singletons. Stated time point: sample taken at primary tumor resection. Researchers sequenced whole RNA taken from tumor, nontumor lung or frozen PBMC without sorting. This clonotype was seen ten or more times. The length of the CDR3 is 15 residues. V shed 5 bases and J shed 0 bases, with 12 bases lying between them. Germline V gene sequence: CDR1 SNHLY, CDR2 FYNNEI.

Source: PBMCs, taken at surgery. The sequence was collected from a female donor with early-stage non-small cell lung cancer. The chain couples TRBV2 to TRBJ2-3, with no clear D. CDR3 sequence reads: CASSFTEPSTDTQYF. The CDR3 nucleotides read TGTGCCAGCAGTTTCACCGAACCTAGCACAGATACGCAGTATTTT.